This TCR beta chain was obtained from a study of cytomegalovirus exposure and HLA in healthy donors. With 60 Vbeta and 13 Jbeta primers, the PCR was carried out. Sequencing was performed with immunoSEQ multiplex PCR; in TCRdb, only in-frame clones are kept and a portion is missing. The table lists roughly 100,000 clones, 75% of them singletons. As concerns this clone: What it binds is not known.

Findings and caveats of the study: The study reported that TCR beta sequences accurately predicted HLA-A and HLA-B alleles in most subjects. A list of about 160 TCR beta chains associated with cytomegalovirus was given. Only CMV serostatus was available as immune exposure information.

This CDR3 spans 11 amino acids. V was cut by 4 bases and J by 7 bases, with 6 bases left in between. Per the germline V gene, CDR1 is MNHNY and CDR2 is SVGAGI (reference sequence). The sequenced sample consisted of PBMCs. The chain employs TRBV6-6 and TRBJ2-3; no firm D call. This sequence originates from a man between 40 and 49 years old in good health and CMV-seronegative. CDR3 nucleotides: TGTGCCAGCAGTTCAGGTCATACGCAGTATTTT. Protein product: CASSSGHTQYF.